These 27 T cell receptor beta chains were all obtained from the same sample, sequenced in a study of blood T cell repertoires in COVID-19. TCRdb keeps only in-frame clones here, not all; method: immunoSEQ multiplex PCR. The repertoire consists of about 160,000 clones, with 65% to 85% occurring once and the leading ten covering about a tenth. Sequencing input: peripheral blood. The receptors here all came from an elderly woman with active or convalescent COVID-19.

This chain connects TRBV5-3 to TRBJ2-3, with 14 positions matching TRBD2. TRBV5-3 is known as an ORF, though its function is uncertain. This CDR3 is 17 amino acids long. The V gene end was trimmed by 2 bases and the J gene end by 6 bases; junction bases not matched to a gene: 8. The CDR3 region is CARSLGLGTSGGDTQYF. The CDR3 DNA follows: TGTGCCAGAAGCTTAGGGTTAGGGACTAGCGGGGGCGATACGCAGTATTTT.

This clone occurred once. The CDR3 DNA reads as TGTGCCAGTAGTACCCAAGGACAGGGTCACATAAATCAGCCCCAGCATTTT. This translates into CASSTQGQGHINQPQHF. The genes are TRBV19 and TRBJ1-5; 8 positions agree with TRBD1. After removal of 4 bases from V and 4 bases from J, the junction contained 12 bases not matched to a gene. This CDR3 contains 17 residues. Germline V CDR1 and CDR2: LNHDA, SQIVND (reference sequence).

The V and J genes are TRBV7-6 and TRBJ2-2, with TRBD1 matching over 8 bases. V trimming: 5 bases; J trimming: 1 base; junction bases outside the gene matches: 6. Germline loops: CDR1 SGHVS, CDR2 FNYEAQ. This CDR3 is built from 16 residues. The CDR3 bases are TGTGCCAGCAGCCTGGGGACAGGACAGAACACCGGGGAGCTGTTTTTT. Amino acid sequence: CASSLGTGQNTGELFF.

V gene TRBV2 combines with J gene TRBJ1-6, with D possibly being TRBD1 (5 bases). Trimming left V 2 bases short and J 10 bases short, with 12 bases between. The CDR3 consists of 14 residues. Germline CDR1 is SNHLY and CDR2 is FYNNEI. CDR3 in DNA: TGTGCCAGCAGTGAAAAAAGGGGAGGCTCACCCCTCCACTTT. Encoded protein: CASSEKRGGSPLHF.

This rearrangement joins TRBV6-2 or TRBV6-3 to TRBJ1-5, with 7 positions matching TRBD1. V shed 8 bases, J shed 0 bases, and the junction held 13 bases outside the gene matches. The CDR3 runs to 17 residues. Germline lookup yields CDR1 MNHEY and CDR2 SVGEGT. The CDR3 spells CASRPRGPRDSNQPQHF. CDR3 bases: TGTGCCAGCCGCCCAAGGGGGCCGAGGGATAGCAATCAGCCCCAGCATTTT.

J is TRBJ1-2 and V is TRBV2, with TRBD1 matching over 11 bases. The V segment lost 6 bases and the J segment 6 bases; nucleotides outside the gene matches: 9. The CDR3 runs 15 residues. Germline assignment: CDR1 SNHLY and CDR2 FYNNEI. The CDR3: CASSSRPGQGDGYTF. Here the CDR3 DNA reads TGTGCCAGCAGCTCCAGACCGGGACAGGGGGATGGCTACACCTTC.

The rearrangement joins TRBV7-2 to TRBJ2-1; a weak D match, TRBD2 (6 bases). The length of the CDR3 is 15 residues. V was cut by 10 bases and J by 7 bases, with 23 bases left in between. Germline V gene lookup returns CDR1 SGHTA and CDR2 FQGNSA. In DNA, the CDR3 is TGTGCCACCACCCTCCCCGGGGGTTCATCGAATGAGCAGTTCTTC. Encoded protein: CATTLPGGSSNEQFF.

This clone has more than one count but fewer than ten. The chain couples TRBV3-1 (or the pseudogene TRBV3-2) to TRBJ2-7, with unresolved D. The germline V and J ends were trimmed by 2 bases and 2 bases, with 13 bases remaining between them. This CDR3 spans 15 amino acids. Germline V gene data show CDR1 as LGHDT and CDR2 as YNNKEL (reference sequence). The CDR3 DNA follows: TGTGCCAGCAGCCAAAGTCTGGTTAGTACCTACGAGCAGTACTTC. This codes for CASSQSLVSTYEQYF.

This clone was picked up a small number of times. The gene calls are TRBV6-2 or TRBV6-3 and TRBJ1-1; the D gene is possibly TRBD1 (5 bases). The V gene lost 4 bases and the J gene lost 6 bases, with 6 bases spanning the gap. The CDR3 extends over 11 amino acids. The germline gives CDR1 MNHEY, CDR2 SVGEGT. The chain's CDR3 is CASSSRAEAFF. In DNA, the CDR3 is TGTGCCAGCAGTTCCAGGGCTGAAGCTTTCTTT.

The chain combines TRBV9 with TRBJ2-5; TRBD1 matches 8 bases. V shed 0 bases, J shed 1 base, and the junction held 5 bases outside the gene matches. The germline V gene has CDR1 SGDLS and CDR2 YYNGEE. CDR3 length: 16 residues. DNA for the CDR3: TGTGCCAGCAGCGTAGGCTTAGACAGGGGCCAAGAGACCCAGTACTTC. The encoded protein is CASSVGLDRGQETQYF.

The chain is built from TRBV27 and TRBJ1-1, with D unclear. From germline, CDR1 is MNHEY and CDR2 SMNVEV (reference sequence). V lost 3 bases and J 4 bases, leaving 9 bases between the germline ends. This CDR3 is built from 13 residues. The CDR3 DNA is TGTGCCAGCAGTTTGGAAGCTAGCACTGAAGCTTTCTTT. Its protein is CASSLEASTEAFF.

Comments on this clone: Additional DNA sequences in this sample encode the identical CDR3. The V gene is TRBV2, the J gene TRBJ1-1, with TRBD1 matching over 9 bases. The J segment lost 5 bases and the V segment lost 7 bases, leaving 5 bases of the junction unmatched. Germline V gene lookup returns CDR1 SNHLY and CDR2 FYNNEI. The CDR3 totals 13 residues. The CDR3 nucleotides are TGTGCCAGCAACCGACAGGGGGGAACTGAAGCTTTCTTT. This encodes CASNRQGGTEAFF.

This sequence joins TRBV10-2 and TRBJ2-7; 9 nucleotides agree with TRBD1. Per germline, CDR1 WSHSY and CDR2 SAAADI. V trimming: 4 bases; J trimming: 3 bases; junction bases outside the gene matches: 10. This CDR3 has 16 residues. The CDR3 reads CASSVQDRGLVYEQYF. The CDR3 DNA sequence: TGCGCCAGCAGTGTCCAGGACAGGGGTTTAGTCTACGAGCAGTACTTC.

In DNA form, the CDR3 reads TGCGCCAGCAGCCAAGATCGGGGGGGGACGGGGAAGGGCGTCTACGAGCAGTACTTC. Its protein product is CASSQDRGGTGKGVYEQYF. This chain joins TRBV4-3 and TRBJ2-7; 8 bases fit TRBD2. CDR3 length: 19 amino acids. With 0 bases clipped from V and 3 bases from J, the junction kept 16 bases outside the gene matches. Germline loops: CDR1 LGHNA, CDR2 YSLEER.

The V call is TRBV6-6, the J call TRBJ1-4; 7 positions match TRBD1. V was clipped by 11 bases and J by 7 bases; unmatched bases: 10. The germline gives CDR1 MNHNY, CDR2 SVGAGI (reference sequence). The CDR3 runs 13 residues. The CDR3 region has the DNA TGTGCCGGTCGGGGACAGCCTATTGAAAAACTGTTTTTT. This codes for CAGRGQPIEKLFF.

This clone was picked up one time. The chain recombines TRBV7-2 with TRBJ1-2; TRBD1 is a possible D gene (5 bases). The V gene lost 0 bases and the J gene lost 7 bases, with 15 bases spanning the gap. From germline, CDR1 is SGHTA and CDR2 FQGNSA. This CDR3 spans 15 amino acids. The CDR3 nucleotides are TGTGCCAGCAGCTTAGCGAGTGCAGGGTGGGGTGGCTACACCTTC. This codes for CASSLASAGWGGYTF.

The CDR3 coding sequence is TGTGCCAGCAGCTTAGGGCAGGGCACTGAAGCTTTCTTT. Residues: CASSLGQGTEAFF. The chain uses TRBV11-1 and TRBJ1-1; a possible D gene is TRBD1 (5 bases). The V end was cut by 1 base, the J end by 4 bases, with 7 bases between. The CDR3 totals 13 residues. CDR1 and CDR2 from the germline V gene are SGHAT and FQDESV (reference sequence).

This chain joins TRBV2 and TRBJ1-1; D might be TRBD1 (5 bases). V dropped 5 bases and J dropped 4 bases, with 11 bases sitting between them. CDR3 size: 13 residues. Germline V gene sequence: CDR1 SNHLY, CDR2 FYNNEI. CDR3: CASSPGQPTEAFF. As DNA, the CDR3 is TGTGCCAGCAGTCCAGGGCAGCCCACTGAAGCTTTCTTT.

This chain connects TRBV27 to TRBJ1-1, with a weak D call TRBD1 (6 bases). Germline lookup yields CDR1 MNHEY and CDR2 SMNVEV (reference sequence). Trimming left V 2 bases short and J 4 bases short, with 11 bases between. The CDR3 runs to 14 residues. DNA for the CDR3: TGTGCCAGCAGTTTACTCAGGGGATCCACTGAAGCTTTCTTT. Translating it yields CASSLLRGSTEAFF.

The rearrangement uses TRBV3-1 (or the pseudogene TRBV3-2) and TRBJ1-1, with TRBD1 matching over 9 bases. This CDR3 has 18 residues. Germline V gene sequence: CDR1 LGHDT, CDR2 YNNKEL (reference sequence). The V and J ends lost 2 bases and 1 base, in that order; junction bases with no gene match: 11. CDR3 amino acids: CASSQLSGRDRANTEAFF. The CDR3 nucleotides are TGTGCCAGCAGCCAATTAAGCGGCCGGGACAGGGCGAACACTGAAGCTTTCTTT.

The gene calls are TRBV18 and TRBJ2-3; the match to TRBD1 covers 8 bases. V was pared by 4 bases and J by 4 bases, with 19 bases of the junction left unmatched. The germline CDR1 and CDR2 sequences are KGHSH and LQKENI. The CDR3 contains 19 residues. CDR3 bases: TGTGCCAGCTCACGAAAGCCGGGACAGGCCATTCAAAACTCAGATACGCAGTATTTT. Amino acid sequence: CASSRKPGQAIQNSDTQYF.

This clone came up a few times. V and J are TRBV5-1 and TRBJ1-1; TRBD1 matches at 8 bases. The germline V gene encodes CDR1 SGHRS and CDR2 YFSETQ. The CDR3 has 16 residues. J gave up 4 bases and V 0 bases, and 8 bases lay outside the gene matches. DNA of the CDR3: TGCGCCAGCAGCTTGGCAGGGGGCGAATGGGGCACTGAAGCTTTCTTT. It encodes CASSLAGGEWGTEAFF. Together with reference TRBV5-1 and TRBJ1-1, the CDR3 gives the full variable domain: KAGVTQTPRYLIKTRGQQVTLSCSPISGHRSVSWYQQTPGQGLQFLFEYFSETQRNKGNFPGRFSGRQFSNSRSEMNVSTLELGDSALYLCASSLAGGEWGTEAFFGQGTRLTVV.

The chain links TRBV21-1 to TRBJ1-3. TRBV21-1 is noted as a pseudogene. The CDR3 is 15 residues long. CDR3 residues: CASSNLREAGNTIYF. The DNA for the CDR3 is TGTGCCAGCAGCAATTTGAGGGAGGCTGGAAACACCATATATTTT.

The V call is TRBV2, the J call TRBJ1-1; D is undetermined. From germline, CDR1 is SNHLY and CDR2 FYNNEI. The V end was cut by 4 bases, the J end by 2 bases, with 11 bases between. The CDR3 sequence is 14 residues long. CDR3 DNA: TGTGCCAGCAGTGTAGCCAGGATAAACACTGAAGCTTTCTTT. It encodes CASSVARINTEAFF.

The rearrangement joins TRBV27 to TRBJ2-5, with D perhaps TRBD1 (6 bases). V lost 6 bases to trimming and J lost 5 bases, with 16 bases between them. Germline V gene sequence: CDR1 MNHEY, CDR2 SMNVEV (reference sequence). This CDR3 contains 14 residues. CDR3 nucleotides: TGTGCCAGCAGAAAGGACAGCCGGCGGGAGACCCAGTACTTC. It specifies CASRKDSRRETQYF.

The chain is built from TRBV24-1 and TRBJ2-2; weak D call: TRBD1 (6 bases). The CDR3 runs to 17 residues. Per germline, CDR1 KGHDR and CDR2 SFDVKD. V lost 7 bases, J lost 1 base, and 18 bases lay in between. The CDR3 sequence: CATSVDLGRGNTGELFF. The CDR3 region has the DNA TGTGCCACCAGCGTTGATTTGGGCAGGGGGAACACCGGGGAGCTGTTTTTT.

The chain uses TRBV6-6 and TRBJ1-3; the D gene is possibly TRBD1 (5 bases). The length of the CDR3 is 16 residues. The V and J ends lost 5 bases and 0 bases respectively, with 14 bases between them. Germline CDR1 and CDR2: MNHNY and SVGAGI (reference sequence). The CDR3 is CASSGARSSSGNTIYF. The CDR3 DNA reads as TGTGCCAGCAGTGGGGCGAGGTCGAGCTCTGGAAACACCATATATTTT.